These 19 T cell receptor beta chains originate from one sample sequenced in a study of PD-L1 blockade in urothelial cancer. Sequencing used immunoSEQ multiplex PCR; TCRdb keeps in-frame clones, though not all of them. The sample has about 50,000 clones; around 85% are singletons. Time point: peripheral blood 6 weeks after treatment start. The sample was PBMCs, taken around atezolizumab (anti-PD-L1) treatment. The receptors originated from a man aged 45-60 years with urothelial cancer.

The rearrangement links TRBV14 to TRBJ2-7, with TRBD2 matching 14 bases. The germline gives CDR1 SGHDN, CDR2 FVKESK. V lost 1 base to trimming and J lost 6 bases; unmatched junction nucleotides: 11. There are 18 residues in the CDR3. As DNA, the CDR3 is TGTGCCAGCAGCCAAGTGGGGGGACTAGCGGGAGCTGGGGGCGAGCAGTACTTC. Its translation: CASSQVGGLAGAGGEQYF.

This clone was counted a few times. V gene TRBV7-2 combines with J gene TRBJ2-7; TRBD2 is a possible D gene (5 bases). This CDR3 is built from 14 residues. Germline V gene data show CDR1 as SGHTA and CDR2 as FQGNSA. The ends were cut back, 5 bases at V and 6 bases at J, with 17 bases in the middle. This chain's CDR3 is CASSPDGRAREQYF. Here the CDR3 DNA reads TGTGCCAGCAGCCCCGACGGGCGGGCACGCGAGCAGTACTTC. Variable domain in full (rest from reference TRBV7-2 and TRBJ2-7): GAGVSQSPSNKVTEKGKDVELRCDPISGHTALYWYRQSLGQGLEFLIYFQGNSAPDKSGLPSDRFSAERTGGSVSTLTIQRTQQEDSAVYLCASSPDGRAREQYFGPGTRLTVT.

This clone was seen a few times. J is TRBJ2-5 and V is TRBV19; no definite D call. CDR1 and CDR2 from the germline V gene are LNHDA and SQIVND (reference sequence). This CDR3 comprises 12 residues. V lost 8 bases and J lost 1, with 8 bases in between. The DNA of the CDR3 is TGTGCCAGTTCTCACTCCCAAGAGACCCAGTACTTC. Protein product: CASSHSQETQYF. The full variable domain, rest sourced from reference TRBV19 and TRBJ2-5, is DGGITQSPKYLFRKEGQNVTLSCEQNLNHDAMYWYRQDPGQGLRLIYYSQIVNDFQKGDIAEGYSVSREKKESFPLTVTSAQKNPTAFYLCASSHSQETQYFGPGTRLLVL.

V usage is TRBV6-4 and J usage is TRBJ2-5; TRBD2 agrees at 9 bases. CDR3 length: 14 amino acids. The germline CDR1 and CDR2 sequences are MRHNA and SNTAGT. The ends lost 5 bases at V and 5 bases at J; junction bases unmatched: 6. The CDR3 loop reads CASSPLAGGETQYF. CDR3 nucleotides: TGTGCCAGCAGTCCGCTGGCGGGGGGGGAGACCCAGTACTTC.

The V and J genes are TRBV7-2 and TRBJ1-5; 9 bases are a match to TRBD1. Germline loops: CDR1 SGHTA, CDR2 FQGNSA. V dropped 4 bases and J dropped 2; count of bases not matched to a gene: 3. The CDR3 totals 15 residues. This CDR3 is CASSSGTGRNQPQHF. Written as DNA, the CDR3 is TGTGCCAGCAGCTCTGGGACAGGGCGCAATCAGCCCCAGCATTTT.

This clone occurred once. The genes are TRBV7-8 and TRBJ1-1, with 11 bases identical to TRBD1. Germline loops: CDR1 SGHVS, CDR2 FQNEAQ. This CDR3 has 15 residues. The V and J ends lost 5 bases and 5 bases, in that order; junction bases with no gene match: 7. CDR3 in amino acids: CASSPGQGVVTEAFF. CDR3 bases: TGTGCCAGCAGCCCGGGACAGGGGGTAGTTACTGAAGCTTTCTTT.

CDR3 nucleotide sequence: TGTGCCTGGAGTGTACCCGGGGGTAGCAATCAGCCCCAGCATTTT. It specifies CAWSVPGGSNQPQHF. V is TRBV30 and J is TRBJ1-5; possibly TRBD1 for D (5 bases). The length of the CDR3 is 15 residues. CDR1 GTSNPN and CDR2 SVGIG come from the germline V gene (reference sequence). The germline V and J ends were trimmed by 0 bases and 0 bases, with 9 bases remaining between them.

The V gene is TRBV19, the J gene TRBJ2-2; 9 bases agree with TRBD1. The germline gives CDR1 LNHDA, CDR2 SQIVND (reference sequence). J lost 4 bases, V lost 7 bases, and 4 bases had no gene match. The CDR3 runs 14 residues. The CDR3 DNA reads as TGTGCCAGTACAGACAGGGGGGTCACCGGGGAGCTGTTTTTT. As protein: CASTDRGVTGELFF.

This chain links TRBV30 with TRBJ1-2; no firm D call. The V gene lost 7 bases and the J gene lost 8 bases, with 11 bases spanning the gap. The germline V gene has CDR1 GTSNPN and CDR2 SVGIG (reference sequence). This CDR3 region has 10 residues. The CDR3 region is CAYHQWGYTF. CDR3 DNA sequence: TGTGCCTACCATCAGTGGGGCTACACCTTC.

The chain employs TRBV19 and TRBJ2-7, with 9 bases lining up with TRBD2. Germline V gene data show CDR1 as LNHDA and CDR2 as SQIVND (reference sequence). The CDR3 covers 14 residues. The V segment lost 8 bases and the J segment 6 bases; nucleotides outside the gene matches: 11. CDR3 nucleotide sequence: TGTGCCAGTTCGGGGGGACTAGCCTATGCCGAGCAGTACTTC. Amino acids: CASSGGLAYAEQYF.

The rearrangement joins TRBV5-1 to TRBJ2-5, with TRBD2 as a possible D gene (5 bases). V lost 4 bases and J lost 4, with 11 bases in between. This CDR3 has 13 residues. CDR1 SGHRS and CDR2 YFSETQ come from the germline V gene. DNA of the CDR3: TGCGCCAGCAGCCGGCCGGGGTCAGAGACCCAGTACTTC. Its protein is CASSRPGSETQYF.

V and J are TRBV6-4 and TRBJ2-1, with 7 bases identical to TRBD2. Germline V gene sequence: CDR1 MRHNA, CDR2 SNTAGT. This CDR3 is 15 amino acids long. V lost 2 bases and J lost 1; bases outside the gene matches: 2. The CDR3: CASSDTAGSYNEQFF. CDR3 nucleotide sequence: TGTGCCAGCAGTGACACAGCGGGATCCTACAATGAGCAGTTCTTC.

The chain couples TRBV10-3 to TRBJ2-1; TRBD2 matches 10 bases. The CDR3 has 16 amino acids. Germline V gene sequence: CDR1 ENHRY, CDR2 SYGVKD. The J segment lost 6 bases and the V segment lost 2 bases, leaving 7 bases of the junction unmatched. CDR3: CAISESGGAGFNEQFF. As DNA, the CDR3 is TGTGCCATCAGTGAGAGCGGGGGGGCCGGGTTCAATGAGCAGTTCTTC.

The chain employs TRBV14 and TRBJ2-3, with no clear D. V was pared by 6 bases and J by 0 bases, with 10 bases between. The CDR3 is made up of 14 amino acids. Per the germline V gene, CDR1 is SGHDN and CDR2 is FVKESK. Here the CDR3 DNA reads TGTGCCAGCAGTTCGCGGATTAGCACAGATACGCAGTATTTT. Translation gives CASSSRISTDTQYF.

The CDR3, as DNA: TGCGCCAGCAGTCAATCCACCTCGAGCTCTGGAAACACCATATATTTT. This translates into CASSQSTSSSGNTIYF. The gene calls are TRBV23-1 and TRBJ1-3, with unresolved D. TRBV23-1 is annotated as an ORF whose role is uncertain. The CDR3 has 16 amino acids. V lost 0 bases and J lost 0, with 9 bases in between.

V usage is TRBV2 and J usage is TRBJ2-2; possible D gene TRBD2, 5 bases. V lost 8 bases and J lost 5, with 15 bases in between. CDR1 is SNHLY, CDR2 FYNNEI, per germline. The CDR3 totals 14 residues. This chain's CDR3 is CASQRAEWTGELFF. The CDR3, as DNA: TGTGCCAGCCAGAGGGCCGAATGGACCGGGGAGCTGTTTTTT. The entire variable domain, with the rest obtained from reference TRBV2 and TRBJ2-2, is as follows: EPEVTQTPSHQVTQMGQEVILRCVPISNHLYFYWYRQILGQKVEFLVSFYNNEISEKSEIFDDQFSVERPDGSNFTLKIRSTKLEDSAMYFCASQRAEWTGELFFGEGSRLTVL.

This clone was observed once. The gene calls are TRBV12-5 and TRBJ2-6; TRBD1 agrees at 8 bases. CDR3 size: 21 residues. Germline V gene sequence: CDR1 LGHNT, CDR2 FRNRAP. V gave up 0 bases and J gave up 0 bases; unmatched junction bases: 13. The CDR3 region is CASGLVGAGGPVVSGANVLTF. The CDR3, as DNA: TGTGCTAGTGGTTTGGTGGGGGCAGGGGGCCCAGTTGTCTCTGGGGCCAACGTCCTGACTTTC. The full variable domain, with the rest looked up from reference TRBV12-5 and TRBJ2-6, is DARVTQTPRHKVTEMGQEVTMRCQPILGHNTVFWYRQTMMQGLELLAYFRNRAPLDDSGMPKDRFSAEMPDATLATLKIQPSEPRDSAVYFCASGLVGAGGPVVSGANVLTFGAGSRLTVL.

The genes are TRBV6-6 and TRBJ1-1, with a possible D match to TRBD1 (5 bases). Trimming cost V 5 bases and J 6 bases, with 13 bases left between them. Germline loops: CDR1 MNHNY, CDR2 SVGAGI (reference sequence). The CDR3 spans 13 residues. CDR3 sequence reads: CASSPRTIPEAFF. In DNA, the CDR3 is TGTGCCAGCAGTCCCCGGACAATTCCTGAAGCTTTCTTT.

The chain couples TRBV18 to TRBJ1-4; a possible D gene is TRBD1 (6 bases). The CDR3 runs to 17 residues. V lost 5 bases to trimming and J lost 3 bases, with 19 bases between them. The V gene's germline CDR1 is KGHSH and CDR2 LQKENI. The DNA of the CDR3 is TGTGCCAGCTCAACAGGACAGTACTACACCCCTAATGAAAAACTGTTTTTT. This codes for CASSTGQYYTPNEKLFF.